The clone carrying this T cell receptor (beta chain) was seen a handful of times. This specimen comes from a study of identifying expanded T cells in peripheral blood. The table came from immunoSEQ multiplex PCR; TCRdb's copy has only in-frame clones and leaves some out. The repertoire holds under 150,000 clones, with 75% to 90% as singletons. V trimming: 1 base; J trimming: 4 bases; junction bases outside the gene matches: 4. Germline-derived CDR1 and CDR2 are SGHRS and YFSETQ. This CDR3 comprises 14 residues. The material sequenced was blood. This chain connects TRBV5-1 to TRBJ2-5, with 7 bases aligning to TRBD2. The receptor was derived from a person aged 18 to 75 in good health. As DNA, the CDR3 is TGCGCCAGCAGCTTGTTGAGGGAGGGAGAGACCCAGTACTTC. Its protein is CASSLLREGETQYF.